The clone carrying this T cell receptor (beta chain) was observed a few times. Time point noted: blood at routine non-recurrence follow-up after resection. The input material, whole RNA from tumor, nontumor lung or frozen PBMC, was sequenced unsorted. This sample is drawn from a study of spatial heterogeneity in lung cancer. TCRdb reanalysed the 5' RACE reads using MiXCR and keeps one entry per CDR3 protein. The data contain about 52,000 distinct CDR3 sequences, 7.4% of them singletons. Germline V gene data show CDR1 as SGHAT and CDR2 as FQNNGV. Deletions cut 5 bases from V and 0 bases from J, with 10 bases between. The CDR3 is made up of 14 amino acids.

The chain couples TRBV11-2 to TRBJ1-1; no clear D gene. This TCR was sampled from a female donor with early-stage non-small cell lung cancer. The material was PBMCs, obtained at follow-up. This CDR3 reads CASSTRRLNTEAFF. DNA of the CDR3: TGTGCCAGCAGCACACGGCGTTTGAACACTGAAGCTTTCTTT.